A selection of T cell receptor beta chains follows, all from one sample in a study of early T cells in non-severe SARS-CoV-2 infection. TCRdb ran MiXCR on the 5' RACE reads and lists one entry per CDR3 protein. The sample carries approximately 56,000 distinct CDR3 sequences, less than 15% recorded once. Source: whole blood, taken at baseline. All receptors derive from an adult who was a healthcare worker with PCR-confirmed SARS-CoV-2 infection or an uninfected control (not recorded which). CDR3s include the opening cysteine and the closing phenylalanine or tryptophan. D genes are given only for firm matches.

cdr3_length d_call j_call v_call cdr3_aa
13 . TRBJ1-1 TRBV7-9 CASSPHMNTEAFF
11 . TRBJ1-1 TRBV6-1 CASRVVTEAFF
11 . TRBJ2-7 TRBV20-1 CSARGGHEQYF
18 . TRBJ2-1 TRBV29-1 CSVDPPRWLERSYNEQFF
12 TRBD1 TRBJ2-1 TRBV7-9 CASSPRGSEQFF
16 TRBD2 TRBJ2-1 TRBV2 CASSEVLAGGLYEQFF
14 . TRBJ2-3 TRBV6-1 CASRSMGGTDTQYF
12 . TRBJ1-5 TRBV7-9 CASSRGDQPQHF
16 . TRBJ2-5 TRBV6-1 CASSEGGLLVQETQYF
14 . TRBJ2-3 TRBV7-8 CASSPRDFTDTQYF
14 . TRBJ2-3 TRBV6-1 CASREAGRTDTQYF
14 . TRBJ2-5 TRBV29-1 CSAGAPLFGETQYF
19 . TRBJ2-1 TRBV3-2 CASSQYGLAGGKSYNEQFF
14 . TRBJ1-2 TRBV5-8 CASSLRDGSYGYTF
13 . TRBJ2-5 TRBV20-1 CSAIEGVGETQYF
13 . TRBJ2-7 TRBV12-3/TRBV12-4 CASSRGKSYEQYF
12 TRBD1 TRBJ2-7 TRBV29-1 CSVGDRGYEQYF
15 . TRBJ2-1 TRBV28 CASRAGTRGPSEQFF
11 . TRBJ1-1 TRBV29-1 CSAQRNTEAFF
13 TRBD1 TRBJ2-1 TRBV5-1 CASDAGGWGEQFF
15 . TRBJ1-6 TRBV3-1 CASSLEGTMNSPLHF
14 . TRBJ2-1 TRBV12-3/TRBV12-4 CASSFPNIRNEQFF
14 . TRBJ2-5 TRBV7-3 CASSQDRDKETQYF
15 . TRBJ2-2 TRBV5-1 CASSLGLGDTGELFF
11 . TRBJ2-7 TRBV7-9 CASSPGTEQYF
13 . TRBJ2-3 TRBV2 CASSDEGLDTQYF
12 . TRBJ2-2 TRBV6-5 CASRWGTGELFF
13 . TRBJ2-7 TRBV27 CASSFLQPYEQYF
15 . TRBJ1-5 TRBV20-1 CSARDHRQGNQPQHF
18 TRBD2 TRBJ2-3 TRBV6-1 CATLTGWAGAGPEDTQYF
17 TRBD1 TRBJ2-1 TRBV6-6 CASSYDPPGTGGNEQFF
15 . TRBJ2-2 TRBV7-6 CASSFSQEKTGELFF
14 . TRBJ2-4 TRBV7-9 CASSLGYAKNIQYF
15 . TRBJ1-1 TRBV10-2 CASSVEGPRVTEAFF
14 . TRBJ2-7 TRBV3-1 CASSLRGGAYEQYF
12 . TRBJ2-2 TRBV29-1 CSVATDLTELFF
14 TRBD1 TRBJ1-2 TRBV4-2 CASSQTGGSYGYTF
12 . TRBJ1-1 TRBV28 CASIEHGAEAFF
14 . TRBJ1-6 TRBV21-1 CASVQRGGSSPLHF
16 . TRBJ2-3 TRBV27 CASSFLLAGGTDTQYF
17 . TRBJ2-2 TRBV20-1 CSAPAPNARADVGELFF
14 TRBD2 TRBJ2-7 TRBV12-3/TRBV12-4 CASSFASGSYEQYF
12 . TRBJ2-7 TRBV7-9 CASSSGDYEQYF
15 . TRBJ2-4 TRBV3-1 CASSQRGFGKNIQYF
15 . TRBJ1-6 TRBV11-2 CASSQNGFYDSPLHF
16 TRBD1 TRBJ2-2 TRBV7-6 CASSSVPGQGTGELFF
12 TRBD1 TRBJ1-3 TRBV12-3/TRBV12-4 CASSDRVNTIYF
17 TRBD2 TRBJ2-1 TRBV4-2 CASSQDPSGGAYNEQFF
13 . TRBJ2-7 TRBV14 CASSHHRVNEQYF
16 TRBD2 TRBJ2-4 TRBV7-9 CASSPWPLAGDSIQYF
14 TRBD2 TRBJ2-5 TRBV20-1 CSASREGGRETQYF